These 12 T cell receptor beta chains were sequenced from one sample in a study of blood T cell repertoires in COVID-19. TCRdb's copy holds only in-frame clones and misses some; the assay was immunoSEQ multiplex PCR. The data hold 95,000 to 110,000 clones, with roughly 87% observed a single time. The specimen sequenced was peripheral blood. The receptors were gathered from a woman older than 75 in a cohort sampled during active COVID-19.

The J gene is TRBJ1-5, the V gene TRBV9; D might be TRBD1 (5 bases). V gave up 2 bases and J gave up 4 bases, with 13 bases separating them. The CDR3 length is 15 residues. In germline, CDR1 is SGDLS, CDR2 YYNGEE. The CDR3, as DNA: TGTGCCAGCAGCGTCTCTACACAGGCGAATCAGCCCCAGCATTTT. Protein product: CASSVSTQANQPQHF.

The rearrangement links TRBV6-6 to TRBJ2-7; 12 positions match TRBD2. J lost 5 bases, V lost 6 bases, and 8 bases had no gene match. Germline CDR1 MNHNY, CDR2 SVGAGI (reference sequence). The CDR3 runs to 15 residues. The CDR3 is CASSQQTSGRDEQYF. The CDR3 DNA follows: TGTGCCAGCAGCCAACAGACTAGCGGGAGAGACGAGCAGTACTTC.

The V gene is TRBV7-6, the J gene TRBJ2-1, with 8 bases matching TRBD2. The ends lost 5 bases at V and 9 bases at J; junction bases unmatched: 9. This CDR3 is built from 14 residues. Germline CDR1 SGHVS, CDR2 FNYEAQ. CDR3 sequence reads: CASSTLFRGGEQFF. In DNA form, the CDR3 reads TGTGCCAGCAGCACCCTATTCCGGGGGGGTGAGCAGTTCTTC.

The chain uses TRBV28 and TRBJ2-7; 10 nucleotides line up with TRBD2. This CDR3 contains 15 residues. CDR1 MDHEN and CDR2 SYDVKM come from the germline V gene. V lost 4 bases to trimming and J lost 6 bases; unmatched junction nucleotides: 9. CDR3 amino acids: CASSWISGTSAEQYF. The CDR3 DNA sequence: TGTGCCAGCAGTTGGATATCCGGGACTAGCGCCGAGCAGTACTTC.

This clone has a single count. The chain employs TRBV28 and TRBJ1-2; 7 nucleotides line up with TRBD1. The trim removed 7 bases at V and 4 bases at J, leaving 9 bases unmatched. The CDR3 has 14 amino acids. Germline V CDR1 and CDR2: MDHEN, SYDVKM. This CDR3 is CASTLGTVFYGYTF. CDR3 nucleotide sequence: TGTGCCAGCACCTTGGGGACAGTTTTCTATGGCTACACCTTC.

The CDR3 spells CASSPPVAGMNTEAFF. The CDR3 DNA reads as TGTGCCAGCTCACCTCCCGTTGCGGGTATGAACACTGAAGCTTTCTTT. The rearrangement joins TRBV18 to TRBJ1-1; D gene ambiguous. Germline-derived CDR1 and CDR2 are KGHSH and LQKENI. V was trimmed by 3 bases and J by 0 bases, leaving 14 bases between them. The CDR3 loop spans 16 amino acids. Drawing the rest from reference TRBV18 and TRBJ1-1, the complete variable domain is NAGVMQNPRHLVRRRGQEARLRCSPMKGHSHVYWYRQLPEEGLKFMVYLQKENIIDESGMPKERFSAEFPKEGPSILRIQQVVRGDSAAYFCASSPPVAGMNTEAFFGQGTRLTVV.

This clone was counted only a few times. V gene TRBV28 combines with J gene TRBJ2-4; D not certain. V dropped 3 bases and J dropped 15 bases, with 15 bases sitting between them. CDR1 is MDHEN, CDR2 SYDVKM, per germline. The CDR3 loop spans 12 amino acids. CDR3 sequence (DNA): TGTGCCAGCAGTTTTAGTTTAACCCCTCCGTACTTC. Translated, it gives CASSFSLTPPYF.

The chain links TRBV3-1 (or the pseudogene TRBV3-2) to TRBJ2-1; no clear D gene. This CDR3 has 12 amino acids. Germline-derived CDR1 and CDR2 are LGHDT and YNNKEL (reference sequence). Trimming left V 1 base short and J 7 bases short, with 5 bases between. Here the CDR3 reads CASSQARNEQFF. DNA for the CDR3: TGTGCCAGCAGCCAAGCCCGGAATGAGCAGTTCTTC.

The rearrangement links TRBV7-2 to TRBJ1-2, with D tentatively TRBD1 (6 bases). With 3 bases removed from V and 7 bases from J, the gap between germline ends came to 12 bases. CDR3 length equals 13 residues. Germline V gene lookup returns CDR1 SGHTA and CDR2 FQGNSA. In nucleotides, the CDR3 is TGTGCCAGCAGCTTGAACAGGGATGGTGGCTACACCTTC. Translating gives CASSLNRDGGYTF.

The CDR3 nucleotides are TGTGCCAGCAGCTTTCGGGGATCACCCCTCCACTTT. Residues: CASSFRGSPLHF. The chain links TRBV7-2 to TRBJ1-6; D unresolved. The CDR3 totals 12 residues. V was trimmed by 3 bases and J by 10 bases, leaving 7 bases between them. CDR1 and CDR2 from the germline V gene are SGHTA and FQGNSA. Looking up the rest from reference TRBV7-2 and TRBJ1-6 gives the full variable domain: GAGVSQSPSNKVTEKGKDVELRCDPISGHTALYWYRQSLGQGLEFLIYFQGNSAPDKSGLPSDRFSAERTGGSVSTLTIQRTQQEDSAVYLCASSFRGSPLHFGNGTRLTVT.

V is TRBV19 and J is TRBJ2-1; 10 nucleotides line up with TRBD2. CDR3 length equals 15 residues. Trimming at V came to 8 bases and at J to 5 bases, leaving 9 bases not matched to a gene. Germline lookup yields CDR1 LNHDA and CDR2 SQIVND (reference sequence). The CDR3 DNA follows: TGTGCCAGTCCGCAAAGCGGGAGGGACAACAATGAGCAGTTCTTC. Its protein is CASPQSGRDNNEQFF.

This rearrangement joins TRBV6-2 or TRBV6-3 to TRBJ2-4, with D perhaps TRBD2 (6 bases). From germline, CDR1 is MNHEY and CDR2 SVGEGT. The CDR3 runs 13 residues. V was cut by 6 bases and J by 15 bases, with 21 bases left in between. In DNA, the CDR3 is TGTGCCAGCAGCCAGACTCCGTGGGACTTTCCGTACTTC. It specifies CASSQTPWDFPYF.